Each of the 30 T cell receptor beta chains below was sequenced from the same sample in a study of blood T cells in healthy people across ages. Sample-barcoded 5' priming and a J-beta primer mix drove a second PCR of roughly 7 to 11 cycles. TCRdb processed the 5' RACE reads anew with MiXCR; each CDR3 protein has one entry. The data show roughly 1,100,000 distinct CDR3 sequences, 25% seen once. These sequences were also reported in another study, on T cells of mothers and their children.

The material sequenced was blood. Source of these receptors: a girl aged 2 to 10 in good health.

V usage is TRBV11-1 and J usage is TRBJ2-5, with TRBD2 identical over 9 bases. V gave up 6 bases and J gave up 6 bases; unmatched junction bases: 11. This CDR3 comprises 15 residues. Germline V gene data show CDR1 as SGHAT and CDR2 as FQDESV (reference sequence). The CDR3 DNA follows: TGTGCCAGCAGATACGGGACTAGCACCGCGCAGACCCAGTACTTC. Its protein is CASRYGTSTAQTQYF.

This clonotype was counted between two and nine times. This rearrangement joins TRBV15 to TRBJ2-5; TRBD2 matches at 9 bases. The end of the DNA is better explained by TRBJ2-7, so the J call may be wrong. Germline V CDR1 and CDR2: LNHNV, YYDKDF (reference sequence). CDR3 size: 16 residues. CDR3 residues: CATSGGSSGGGYEQYF. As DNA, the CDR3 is TGTGCCACCAGCGGAGGGAGTAGCGGGGGAGGGTACGAGCAGTACTTC.

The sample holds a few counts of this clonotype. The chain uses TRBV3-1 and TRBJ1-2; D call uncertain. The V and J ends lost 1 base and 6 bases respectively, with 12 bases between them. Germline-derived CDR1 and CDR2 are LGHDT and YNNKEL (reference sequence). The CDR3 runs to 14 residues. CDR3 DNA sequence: TGTGCCAGCAGCCAAGGGGCCAGGAGGGATGGCTACACCTTC. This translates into CASSQGARRDGYTF.

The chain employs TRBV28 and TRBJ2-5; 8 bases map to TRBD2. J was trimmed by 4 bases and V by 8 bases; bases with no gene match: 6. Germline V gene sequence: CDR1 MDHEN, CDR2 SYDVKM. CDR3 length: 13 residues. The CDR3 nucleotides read TGTGCCAGCGGATCCGGGACTAGAGAGACCCAGTACTTC. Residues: CASGSGTRETQYF. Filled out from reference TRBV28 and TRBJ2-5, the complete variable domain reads DVKVTQSSRYLVKRTGEKVFLECVQDMDHENMFWYRQDPGLGLRLIYFSYDVKMKEKGDIPEGYSVSREKKERFSLILESASTNQTSMYLCASGSGTRETQYFGPGTRLLVL.

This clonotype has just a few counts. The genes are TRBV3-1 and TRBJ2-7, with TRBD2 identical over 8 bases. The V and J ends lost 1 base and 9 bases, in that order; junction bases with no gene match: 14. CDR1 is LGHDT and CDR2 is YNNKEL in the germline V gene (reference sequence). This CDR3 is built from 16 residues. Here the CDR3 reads CASSQGAGAGVQAQYF. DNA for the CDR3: TGTGCCAGCAGCCAAGGGGCCGGAGCGGGAGTTCAAGCGCAGTACTTC.

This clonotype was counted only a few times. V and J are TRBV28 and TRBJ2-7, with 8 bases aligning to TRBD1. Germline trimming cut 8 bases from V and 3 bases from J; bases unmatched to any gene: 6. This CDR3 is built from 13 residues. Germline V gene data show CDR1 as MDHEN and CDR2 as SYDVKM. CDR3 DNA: TGTGCCAGCGGGACAGGCCGGAACTACGAGCAGTACTTC. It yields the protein CASGTGRNYEQYF.

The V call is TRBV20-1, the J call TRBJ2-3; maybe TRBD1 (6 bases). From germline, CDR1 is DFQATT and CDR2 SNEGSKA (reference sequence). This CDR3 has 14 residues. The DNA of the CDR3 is TGCAGCGTAGAAACAGGGTATAGCCCGGATACGCAGTATTTT. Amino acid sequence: CSVETGYSPDTQYF.

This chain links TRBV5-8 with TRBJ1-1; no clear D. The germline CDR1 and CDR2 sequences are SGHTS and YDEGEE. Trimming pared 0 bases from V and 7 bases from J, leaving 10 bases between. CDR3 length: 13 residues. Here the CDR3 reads CASSLGGGFEAFF. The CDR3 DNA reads TGTGCCAGCAGCTTGGGTGGAGGGTTTGAAGCTTTCTTT. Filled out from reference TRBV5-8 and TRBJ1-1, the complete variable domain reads EAGVTQSPTHLIKTRGQQATLRCSPISGHTSVYWYQQALGLGLQFLLWYDEGEERNRGNFPPRFSGRQFPNYSSELNVNALELEDSALYLCASSLGGGFEAFFGQGTRLTVV.

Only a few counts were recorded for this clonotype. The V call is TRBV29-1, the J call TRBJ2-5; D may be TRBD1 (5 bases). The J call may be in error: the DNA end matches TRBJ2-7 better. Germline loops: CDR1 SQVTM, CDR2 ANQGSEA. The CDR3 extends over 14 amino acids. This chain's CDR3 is CSVGQGRVPYEQYF. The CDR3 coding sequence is TGCAGCGTTGGGCAGGGAAGGGTTCCCTACGAGCAGTACTTC.

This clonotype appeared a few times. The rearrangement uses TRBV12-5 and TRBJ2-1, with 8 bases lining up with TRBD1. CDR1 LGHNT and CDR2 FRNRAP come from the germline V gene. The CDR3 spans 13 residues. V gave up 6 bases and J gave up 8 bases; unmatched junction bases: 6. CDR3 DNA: TGTGCTAGTGGACGACAGGGGTTAGATGAGCAGTTCTTC. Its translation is CASGRQGLDEQFF. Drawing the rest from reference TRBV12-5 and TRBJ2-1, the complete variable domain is DARVTQTPRHKVTEMGQEVTMRCQPILGHNTVFWYRQTMMQGLELLAYFRNRAPLDDSGMPKDRFSAEMPDATLATLKIQPSEPRDSAVYFCASGRQGLDEQFFGPGTRLTVL.

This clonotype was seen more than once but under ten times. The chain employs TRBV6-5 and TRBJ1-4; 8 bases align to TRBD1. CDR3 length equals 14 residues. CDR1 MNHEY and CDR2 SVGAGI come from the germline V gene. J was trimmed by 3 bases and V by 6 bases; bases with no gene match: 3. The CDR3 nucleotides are TGTGCCAGCAGGGCGACAGGGGCTAATGAAAAACTGTTTTTT. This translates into CASRATGANEKLFF.

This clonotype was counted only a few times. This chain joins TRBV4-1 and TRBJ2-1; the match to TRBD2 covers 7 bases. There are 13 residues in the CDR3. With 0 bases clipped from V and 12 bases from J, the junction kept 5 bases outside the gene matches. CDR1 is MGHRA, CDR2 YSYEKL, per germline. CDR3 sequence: CASSQDQREGQFF. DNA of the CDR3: TGCGCCAGCAGCCAAGATCAGAGGGAGGGGCAGTTCTTC.

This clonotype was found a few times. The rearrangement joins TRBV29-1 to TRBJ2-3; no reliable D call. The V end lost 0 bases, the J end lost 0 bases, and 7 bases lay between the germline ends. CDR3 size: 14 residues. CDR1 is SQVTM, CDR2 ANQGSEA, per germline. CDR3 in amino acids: CSVEEPDSTDTQYF. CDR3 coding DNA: TGCAGCGTTGAAGAACCGGACAGCACAGATACGCAGTATTTT.

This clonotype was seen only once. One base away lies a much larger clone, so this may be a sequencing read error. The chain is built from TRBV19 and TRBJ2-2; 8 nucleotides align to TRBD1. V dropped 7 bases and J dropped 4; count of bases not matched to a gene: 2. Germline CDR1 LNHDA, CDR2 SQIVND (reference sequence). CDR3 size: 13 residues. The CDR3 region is CASNDRGTGELFF. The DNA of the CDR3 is TGTGCCAGTAATGACAGGGGCACCGGGGAGCTGTTTTTT. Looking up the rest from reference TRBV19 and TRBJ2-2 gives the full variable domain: DGGITQSPKYLFRKEGQNVTLSCEQNLNHDAMYWYRQDPGQGLRLIYYSQIVNDFQKGDIAEGYSVSREKKESFPLTVTSAQKNPTAFYLCASNDRGTGELFFGEGSRLTVL.

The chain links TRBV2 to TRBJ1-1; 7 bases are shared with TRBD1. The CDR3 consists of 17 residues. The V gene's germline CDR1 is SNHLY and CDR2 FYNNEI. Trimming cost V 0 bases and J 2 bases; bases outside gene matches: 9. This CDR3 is CASSEARGTDFNTEAFF. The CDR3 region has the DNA TGTGCCAGCAGTGAAGCGCGGGGGACAGACTTTAACACTGAAGCTTTCTTT.

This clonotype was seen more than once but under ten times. The CDR3 region has the DNA TGCAGTGCTATACATAGCAGGAGGGGAAATGAGCAGTTCTTC. It is translated as CSAIHSRRGNEQFF. V and J are TRBV20-1 and TRBJ2-5, with TRBD2 as a possible D gene (6 bases). The tail of the sequence fits TRBJ2-1 better, so the J call may be wrong. This CDR3 has 14 residues. Germline CDR1 reads DFQATT; CDR2 reads SNEGSKA (reference sequence).

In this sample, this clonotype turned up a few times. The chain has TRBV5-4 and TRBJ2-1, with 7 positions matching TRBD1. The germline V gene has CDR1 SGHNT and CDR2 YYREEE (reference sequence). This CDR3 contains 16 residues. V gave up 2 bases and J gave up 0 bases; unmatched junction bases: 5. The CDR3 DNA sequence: TGTGCCAGCAGCTTCGGACAGGAGAGCTCCTACAATGAGCAGTTCTTC. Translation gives CASSFGQESSYNEQFF.

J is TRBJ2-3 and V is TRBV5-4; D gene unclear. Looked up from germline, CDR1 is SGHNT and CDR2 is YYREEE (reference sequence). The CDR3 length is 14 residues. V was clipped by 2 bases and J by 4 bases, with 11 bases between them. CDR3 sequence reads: CASSFPQASDTQYF. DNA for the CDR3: TGTGCCAGCAGCTTCCCCCAGGCTTCAGATACGCAGTATTTT.

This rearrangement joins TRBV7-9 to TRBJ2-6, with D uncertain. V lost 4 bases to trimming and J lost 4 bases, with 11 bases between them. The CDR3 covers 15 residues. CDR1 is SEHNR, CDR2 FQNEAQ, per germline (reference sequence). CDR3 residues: CASSSRDLGANVLTF. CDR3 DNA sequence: TGTGCCAGCAGCTCCCGAGACTTGGGGGCCAACGTCCTGACTTTC.

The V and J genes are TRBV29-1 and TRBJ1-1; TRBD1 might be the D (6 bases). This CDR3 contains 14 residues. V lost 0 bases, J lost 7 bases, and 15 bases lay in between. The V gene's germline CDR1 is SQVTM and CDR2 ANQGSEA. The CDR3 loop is CSVEDYQGPVEAFF. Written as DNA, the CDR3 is TGCAGCGTTGAAGATTACCAGGGGCCTGTTGAAGCTTTCTTT.

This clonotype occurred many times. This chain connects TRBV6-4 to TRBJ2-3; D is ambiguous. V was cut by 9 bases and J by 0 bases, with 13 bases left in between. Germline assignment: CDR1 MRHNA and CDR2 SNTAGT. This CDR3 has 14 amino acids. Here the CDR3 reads CASSLLASTDTQYF. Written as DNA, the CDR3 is TGTGCCAGTTCCCTATTAGCTAGCACAGATACGCAGTATTTT.

CDR3 sequence reads: CASSQVGLIQETQYF. The CDR3 coding sequence is TGCGCCAGCAGCCAAGTTGGCCTAATCCAAGAGACCCAGTACTTC. The chain employs TRBV4-1 and TRBJ2-5; D is uncertain. Germline CDR1 and CDR2: MGHRA and YSYEKL. The CDR3 is made up of 15 amino acids. Trimming shortened V by 1 base and J by 1 base, and 10 bases separated the two germline ends.

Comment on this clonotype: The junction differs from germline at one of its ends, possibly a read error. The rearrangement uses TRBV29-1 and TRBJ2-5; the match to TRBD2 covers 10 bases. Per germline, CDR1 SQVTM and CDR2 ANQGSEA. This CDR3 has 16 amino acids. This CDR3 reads CSASLPGTSVTKTLYF. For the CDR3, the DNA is TGCAGCGCCTCTCTTCCCGGGACTAGCGTTACAAAGACCCTGTACTTC.

The CDR3 nucleotides are TGTGCCAGCAGCTCGCTAGGGGCATCTAATGAAAAACTGTTTTTT. Protein product: CASSSLGASNEKLFF. The genes are TRBV5-5 and TRBJ1-4; weak D call: TRBD1 (5 bases). CDR1 SGHKS and CDR2 YYEKEE come from the germline V gene (reference sequence). V lost 3 bases and J lost 3, with 12 bases in between. The CDR3 contains 15 residues.

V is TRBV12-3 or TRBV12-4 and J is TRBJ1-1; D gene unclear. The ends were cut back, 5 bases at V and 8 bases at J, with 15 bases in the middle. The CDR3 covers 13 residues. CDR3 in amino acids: CASSPIPLVEAFF. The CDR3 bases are TGTGCCAGCAGTCCGATACCCCTCGTGGAAGCTTTCTTT.

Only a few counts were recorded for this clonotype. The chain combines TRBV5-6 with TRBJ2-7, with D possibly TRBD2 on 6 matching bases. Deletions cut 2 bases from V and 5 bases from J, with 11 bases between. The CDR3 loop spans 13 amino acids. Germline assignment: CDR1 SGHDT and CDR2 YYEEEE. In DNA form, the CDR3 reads TGTGCCAGCAGCTTTGGAGGGTCAGACGAGCAGTACTTC. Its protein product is CASSFGGSDEQYF.

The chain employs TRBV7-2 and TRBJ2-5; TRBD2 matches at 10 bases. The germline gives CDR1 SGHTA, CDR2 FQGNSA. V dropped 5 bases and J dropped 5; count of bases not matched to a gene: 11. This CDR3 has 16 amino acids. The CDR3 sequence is CASSKSGGAMGETQYF. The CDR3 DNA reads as TGTGCCAGCAGCAAAAGCGGGGGGGCGATGGGGGAGACCCAGTACTTC.

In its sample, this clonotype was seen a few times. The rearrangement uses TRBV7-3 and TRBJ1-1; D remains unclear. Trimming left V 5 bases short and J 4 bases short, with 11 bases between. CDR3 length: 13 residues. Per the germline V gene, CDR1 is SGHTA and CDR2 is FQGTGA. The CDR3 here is CASSLWLGTEAFF. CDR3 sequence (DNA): TGTGCCAGCAGCCTATGGTTGGGCACTGAAGCTTTCTTT. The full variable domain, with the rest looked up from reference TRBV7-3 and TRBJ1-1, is GAGVSQTPSNKVTEKGKYVELRCDPISGHTALYWYRQSLGQGPEFLIYFQGTGAADDSGLPNDRFFAVRPEGSVSTLKIQRTERGDSAVYLCASSLWLGTEAFFGQGTRLTVV.

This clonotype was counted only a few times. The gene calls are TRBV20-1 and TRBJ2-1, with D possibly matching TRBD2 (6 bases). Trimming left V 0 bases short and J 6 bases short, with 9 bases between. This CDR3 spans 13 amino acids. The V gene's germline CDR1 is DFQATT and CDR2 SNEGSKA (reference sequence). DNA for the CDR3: TGCAGTGCTAGAGATACGGGGGTCAATGAGCAGTTCTTC. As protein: CSARDTGVNEQFF.

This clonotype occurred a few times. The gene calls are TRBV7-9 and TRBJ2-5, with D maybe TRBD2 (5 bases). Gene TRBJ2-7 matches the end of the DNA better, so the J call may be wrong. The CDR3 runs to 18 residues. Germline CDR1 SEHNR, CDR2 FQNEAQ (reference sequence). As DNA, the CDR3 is TGTGCCAGCAGCTTAGCGCGGTCTGCTGGACTGCCGACCTACGAGCAGTACTTC. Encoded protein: CASSLARSAGLPTYEQYF.